This record looks at one TCR beta chain sequence and its context. With 4 bases clipped from V and 0 bases from J, the junction kept 5 bases outside the gene matches. This CDR3 comprises 16 residues. Germline-derived CDR1 and CDR2 are SGHNT and YYREEE (reference sequence). Sequencing was performed with immunoSEQ multiplex PCR; in TCRdb, only in-frame clones are kept and a portion is missing. Seen here are under 110,000 clones, around 85% observed once, and the top ten hold 1.5% to 2%. This sample was taken from a study of blood T cell repertoires in COVID-19. On the study more broadly: T cells, B-cell-depleted T cells, or PBMCs supplied cDNA or gDNA.

The receptor was isolated from a woman aged 65 to 85 with active or convalescent COVID-19. Specimen: peripheral blood. The chain is built from TRBV5-4 and TRBJ2-2; 8 nucleotides line up with TRBD1. The CDR3 spells CASSTRTGPNTGELFF. The CDR3 nucleotides read TGTGCCAGCAGCACCCGGACAGGGCCGAACACCGGGGAGCTGTTTTTT.